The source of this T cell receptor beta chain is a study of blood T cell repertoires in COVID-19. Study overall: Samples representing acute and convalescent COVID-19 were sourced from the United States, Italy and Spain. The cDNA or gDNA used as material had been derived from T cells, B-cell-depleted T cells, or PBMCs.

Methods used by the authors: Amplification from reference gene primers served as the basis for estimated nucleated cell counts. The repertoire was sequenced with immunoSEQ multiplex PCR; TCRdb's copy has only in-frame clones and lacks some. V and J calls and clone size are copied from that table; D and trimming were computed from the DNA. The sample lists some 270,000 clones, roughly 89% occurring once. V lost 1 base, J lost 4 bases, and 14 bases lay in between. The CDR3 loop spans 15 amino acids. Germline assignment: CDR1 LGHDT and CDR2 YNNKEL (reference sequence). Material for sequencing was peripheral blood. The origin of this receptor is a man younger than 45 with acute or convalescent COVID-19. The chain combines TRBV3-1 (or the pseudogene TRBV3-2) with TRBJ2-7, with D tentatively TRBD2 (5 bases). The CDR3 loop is CASSQAEGREYEQYF. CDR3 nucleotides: TGTGCCAGCAGCCAAGCAGAGGGCCGGGAATACGAGCAGTACTTC.